Each of the 13 T cell receptor beta chains below was sequenced from the same sample in a study of T cells in Graves' hyperthyroidism and ophthalmopathy. The TCR beta CDR3 regions underwent amplification using RNA transcripts as the source. A first-round RT-PCR of the TCR CDR3 used the HTBI primer set. TCRdb recomputed calls from the multiplex PCR reads with MiXCR, one row per CDR3 protein. The table lists about 600,000 distinct CDR3 sequences, about 14% of them singletons, with roughly an eighth in the top ten. Sequenced sample: blood. All receptors come from a woman between 50 and 59 years old with Graves' ophthalmopathy.

The sample holds many counts of this clonotype. The chain has TRBV11-2 and TRBJ1-1, with TRBD1 matching 7 bases. V was clipped by 7 bases and J by 4 bases; unmatched bases: 9. Germline-derived CDR1 and CDR2 are SGHAT and FQNNGV. This CDR3 has 14 amino acids. The DNA of the CDR3 is TGTGCCAGCACCTACAGGGGAAGAGGCACTGAAGCTTTCTTT. Translating it yields CASTYRGRGTEAFF.

The chain links TRBV7-2 to TRBJ2-7, with D possibly being TRBD2 (5 bases). Germline assignment: CDR1 SGHTA and CDR2 FQGNSA. V lost 1 base and J 2 bases, leaving 12 bases between the germline ends. The CDR3 length is 15 residues. The CDR3, as DNA: TGTGCCAGCAGCTTAGACACGAGGGTTCCCTACGAGCAGTACTTC. Encoded protein: CASSLDTRVPYEQYF.

This clonotype was seen at least ten times. The J gene is TRBJ2-3, the V gene TRBV12-3 or TRBV12-4, with unresolved D. The CDR3 contains 18 residues. V was clipped by 2 bases and J by 0 bases, with 18 bases between them. The DNA of the CDR3 is TGTGCCAGCAGTTTATTCCGTACTCTAGTTGCTAGCACAGATACGCAGTATTTT. Translated, it gives CASSLFRTLVASTDTQYF.

This clonotype was counted ten times or more. The chain couples TRBV10-3 to TRBJ2-7; 8 bases are shared with TRBD2. Trimming took 7 bases from V and 5 from J; bases not matched to a gene: 10. The germline gives CDR1 ENHRY, CDR2 SYGVKD. CDR3 length equals 14 residues. CDR3 in amino acids: CAIKGLAGHHEQYF. CDR3 DNA sequence: TGTGCCATCAAGGGGCTAGCGGGCCACCACGAGCAGTACTTC.

The rearrangement uses TRBV5-1 and TRBJ2-1; D is perhaps TRBD2 (6 bases). The CDR3 loop spans 16 amino acids. The V gene's germline CDR1 is SGHRS and CDR2 YFSETQ. The V gene lost 2 bases and the J gene lost 2 bases, with 14 bases spanning the gap. The DNA for the CDR3 is TGCGCCAGCAGCTTTCTTCTCAGGGAGGCCTACAATGAGCAGTTCTTC. It codes for CASSFLLREAYNEQFF.

This clonotype was observed a handful of times. The chain's CDR3 is CSAKGALNEKLFF. Here the CDR3 DNA reads TGCAGCGCAAAGGGGGCGCTTAATGAAAAACTGTTTTTT. This chain uses TRBV29-1 with TRBJ1-4; 7 bases are a match to TRBD1. Germline V CDR1 and CDR2: SQVTM, ANQGSEA. The CDR3 totals 13 residues. The ends lost 7 bases at V and 4 bases at J; junction bases unmatched: 6.

This clonotype was observed at least ten times. V gene TRBV28 combines with J gene TRBJ1-5, with TRBD1 as a possible D gene (5 bases). Germline V gene data show CDR1 as MDHEN and CDR2 as SYDVKM. The CDR3 spans 14 residues. V lost 6 bases to trimming and J lost 2 bases, with 11 bases between them. CDR3 residues: CASSYGHRNQPQHF. The CDR3 bases are TGTGCCAGCAGCTACGGACACCGCAATCAGCCCCAGCATTTT.

There are many counts of this clonotype. The chain is built from TRBV28 and TRBJ2-7; 9 bases align to TRBD2. The germline V gene has CDR1 MDHEN and CDR2 SYDVKM. This CDR3 is built from 15 residues. The V segment lost 5 bases and the J segment 2 bases; nucleotides outside the gene matches: 7. In nucleotides, the CDR3 is TGTGCCAGCAGTATCCGGCGGGAGGGCCCCTACGAGCAGTACTTC. Amino acid sequence: CASSIRREGPYEQYF.

This clonotype was picked up a small number of times. The chain recombines TRBV9 with TRBJ2-1, with 9 bases matching TRBD2. CDR1 and CDR2 (germline): SGDLS, YYNGEE. The CDR3 is made up of 14 amino acids. Trimming took 7 bases from V and 5 from J; bases not matched to a gene: 7. In nucleotides, the CDR3 is TGTGCCAGCGATAGCGGGAGACCCCACAATGAGCAGTTCTTC. This codes for CASDSGRPHNEQFF.

V and J are TRBV7-9 and TRBJ1-4; D is ambiguous. Trimming cost V 1 base and J 4 bases, with 7 bases left between them. Looked up from germline, CDR1 is SEHNR and CDR2 is FQNEAQ (reference sequence). The CDR3 has 14 residues. This CDR3 reads CASSLGGFNEKLFF. In DNA form, the CDR3 reads TGTGCCAGCAGCTTAGGGGGTTTTAATGAAAAACTGTTTTTT.

This sequence joins TRBV6-5 and TRBJ2-1, with 9 bases that match TRBD2. The CDR3 totals 15 residues. The germline gives CDR1 MNHEY, CDR2 SVGAGI. The trim removed 2 bases at V and 7 bases at J, leaving 6 bases unmatched. The CDR3 nucleotides read TGTGCCAGCAGTTACCCTAGCGGGGACTCTAATGAGCAGTTCTTC. Translating gives CASSYPSGDSNEQFF.

The rearrangement uses TRBV29-1 and TRBJ1-1; D gene uncertain. The V and J ends lost 4 bases and 7 bases respectively, with 19 bases between them. Germline lookup yields CDR1 SQVTM and CDR2 ANQGSEA. The CDR3 has 14 residues. The CDR3 reads CSVVTGTRIGEAFF. CDR3 DNA: TGCAGCGTTGTTACCGGTACGAGAATCGGTGAAGCTTTCTTT.

The chain joins TRBV9 to TRBJ1-2; a possible D gene is TRBD1 (5 bases). V lost 4 bases to trimming and J lost 0 bases, with 16 bases between them. Germline CDR1 reads SGDLS; CDR2 reads YYNGEE. The CDR3 length is 16 residues. The CDR3 here is CASSPKGTTANYGYTF. The CDR3 DNA sequence: TGTGCCAGCAGCCCGAAAGGGACCACAGCTAACTATGGCTACACCTTC.